A selection of T cell receptor beta chains follows, all from one sample in a study of spatial heterogeneity in lung cancer. Using its own MiXCR run on the 5' RACE reads, TCRdb lists one record per CDR3 protein. The sample includes 55,000 to 75,000 distinct CDR3 sequences, about 8% seen only once; the top ten take about 16%. The specimen was PBMCs, collected at surgery. These receptors were taken from a female donor with early-stage non-small cell lung cancer. Both conserved end residues are trimmed from each CDR3.

v_call,j_call,cdr3_aa
TRBV4-1,TRBJ1-4,ASSQDAGTLGEKLF
TRBV7-9,TRBJ2-7,ASSRSPPGGLYEQY
TRBV19,TRBJ2-5,ASSRGYQETQY
TRBV6-5,TRBJ1-2,ATNAGGGYGYT
TRBV7-2,TRBJ2-1,ASSLSGKDEQF
TRBV7-9,TRBJ2-2,ASSAGVSTANTGELF
TRBV6-1,TRBJ1-4,ASSEGQDATNEKLF
TRBV12-3/TRBV12-4,TRBJ1-1,ASTPAVNTEAF
TRBV12-3/TRBV12-4,TRBJ2-3,ASTFGLAGVTDTQY
TRBV20-1,TRBJ1-1,SARGPNTEAF
TRBV10-2,TRBJ2-5,ASSERGQQETQY
TRBV11-2,TRBJ2-1,ASSLGAGGLNEQF
TRBV28,TRBJ2-5,ASSARFEGRGQETQY
TRBV29-1,TRBJ1-1,SGRDGGGPEAF
TRBV28,TRBJ1-6,ASSFRSRNSPLH
TRBV11-2,TRBJ1-4,ASSPGGEKLF
TRBV29-1,TRBJ1-5,SGEMEGTGVRNQPQH
TRBV11-3,TRBJ2-3,ASSTLRGPTDTQY
TRBV9,TRBJ2-2,ASSVLGTNTGELF
TRBV7-9,TRBJ1-1,ASSPQGTGNTEAF
TRBV5-1,TRBJ2-5,ASSLAQGLSTETQY
TRBV5-1,TRBJ1-1,ASSLRPPDTEAF
TRBV2,TRBJ1-6,ASSVGADSPLH
TRBV11-3,TRBJ1-6,ASSRSPGVNSPLH
TRBV7-2,TRBJ2-5,ASSLLLGGAYETQY
TRBV2,TRBJ1-5,ASSEGVGNQPQH
TRBV24-1,TRBJ2-1,ATASSTGLNEQF
TRBV5-1,TRBJ1-1,ASSLESGPTEAF
TRBV11-2,TRBJ2-3,ASSSLAGVPDTQY
TRBV4-1,TRBJ1-4,ASSQVLRTLVKAEKLF
TRBV20-1,TRBJ2-6,SAREGSGANVLT
TRBV11-3,TRBJ2-1,ASSSRDRYNEQF
TRBV7-9,TRBJ1-2,ASSQNREDYGYT
TRBV10-3,TRBJ2-7,AISEGRNYEQY
TRBV6-1,TRBJ2-7,ASNWDRLYEQY
TRBV27,TRBJ2-5,ASSPPLGVQETQY
TRBV12-3/TRBV12-4,TRBJ2-2,ASSIMNTGELF
TRBV3-1,TRBJ1-3,ASSSGGNSGNTIY
TRBV7-3,TRBJ2-5,ASSLSRESETQY
TRBV28,TRBJ1-5,ASSLWDRGTYQPQH
TRBV10-1,TRBJ1-5,ASREQGSSNQPQH
TRBV5-1,TRBJ2-1,ASSLAIGEQF
TRBV3-1,TRBJ1-1,ASSPDGTEAF
TRBV14,TRBJ1-1,ASSRDLRRNTEAF
TRBV20-1,TRBJ2-3,SARDPASGSGDTQY
TRBV6-6,TRBJ2-3,ASSYGGLLTDTQY
TRBV18,TRBJ1-3,ASSPPGTGTGNTIY
TRBV6-2/TRBV6-3,TRBJ2-7,ASSYVGRGPYEQY
TRBV7-9,TRBJ2-5,ASSWRTGEVGETQY
TRBV5-1,TRBJ2-3,ASSSGTLSTDTQY
TRBV3-1,TRBJ2-1,ASSPTSGAYNEQF
TRBV6-2/TRBV6-3,TRBJ2-1,ASSYSRISTEQF
TRBV24-1,TRBJ2-5,ATSDLGTGAMETQY